This T cell receptor (beta chain) came from a study of cytomegalovirus exposure and HLA in healthy donors. The protocol was immunoSEQ multiplex PCR, while the TCRdb copy is restricted to in-frame clones and leaves out a portion. The sample has approximately 80,000 clones, roughly 93% seen once. The CDR3 is 12 amino acids. Per the germline V gene, CDR1 is MDHEN and CDR2 is SYDVKM. V was pared by 4 bases and J by 8 bases, with 4 bases of the junction left unmatched. This TCR derives from a woman aged 25-40 years in good health and CMV-seronegative. The sequencing input was PBMCs. The chain couples TRBV28 to TRBJ1-2; 7 bases fit TRBD1. The CDR3 protein is CASSYVGQGYTF. CDR3 DNA: TGTGCCAGCAGTTATGTGGGACAGGGCTACACCTTC.